This TCR beta chain was obtained from a study of blood T cell repertoires in COVID-19. Authors' processing steps: It was from reference gene primer amplification that nucleated cell counts were estimated. Sequencing used immunoSEQ multiplex PCR; TCRdb keeps in-frame clones, though not all of them. Clone size and V and J calls were adopted from that table, with D and trimming inferred from the DNA. The sample lists 95,000 to 150,000 clones, around 87% occurring once. Trimming removed 5 bases at V and 8 bases at J, with 10 bases between. The CDR3 has 12 amino acids. Germline CDR1 KGHSH, CDR2 LQKENI. The sequence was collected from a woman in her seventies with acute or convalescent COVID-19. What was sequenced was peripheral blood. This sequence joins TRBV18 and TRBJ1-5, with D uncertain. The CDR3 spells CASSRGSEPQHF. The CDR3 region has the DNA TGTGCCAGCTCAAGAGGCTCGGAGCCCCAGCATTTT.